The sequence of this TCR beta chain was determined in a study of T cell responses to AZD1222 COVID-19 vaccine. V lost 8 bases, J lost 8 bases, and 16 bases lay in between. The CDR3 is 13 amino acids. Germline CDR1 reads MDHEN; CDR2 reads SYDVKM. The assay was immunoSEQ multiplex PCR, and TCRdb's table has in-frame clones only and misses some. The sample has around 110,000 clones; around 94% are singletons. The sequencing used peripheral blood, collected 28 days after the second AZD1222 dose. The rearrangement links TRBV28 to TRBJ2-1, with D perhaps TRBD1 (5 bases). The receptor's source is an adult who received the AZD1222 COVID-19 vaccine. Here the CDR3 DNA reads TGTGCCAGCGGGGCTAGTCCTAATGATGAGCAGTTCTTC. This sequence encodes CASGASPNDEQFF. Complete variable domain (other parts from reference TRBV28 and TRBJ2-1): DVKVTQSSRYLVKRTGEKVFLECVQDMDHENMFWYRQDPGLGLRLIYFSYDVKMKEKGDIPEGYSVSREKKERFSLILESASTNQTSMYLCASGASPNDEQFFGPGTRLTVL.